The 2 T cell receptor beta chains below all came from one sample that was sequenced in a study of blood T cells in healthy people across ages. Then a second PCR, running about 6 to 12 cycles, was carried out with a sample-barcoded 5' primer and a J-beta primer mix. In TCRdb, the 5' RACE reads were re-called with MiXCR into one record per CDR3 protein. Of approximately 730,000 distinct CDR3 sequences listed, roughly 45% were seen once; the top ten hold about 20%. Sequencing used blood. The source of these receptors is a woman aged 55 to 70 in good health.

This clonotype was counted between two and nine times. This sequence joins TRBV11-2 and TRBJ2-4; either TRBD1 or TRBD2 may supply D (6 bases each). The germline V and J ends were trimmed by 10 bases and 7 bases, with 26 bases remaining between them. CDR1 SGHAT and CDR2 FQNNGV come from the germline V gene. The CDR3 runs 16 residues. The CDR3 DNA follows: TGTGCCATCCGACCGGCGGGACACGGTTCTACGAACATTCAGTACTTC. Encoded protein: CAIRPAGHGSTNIQYF.

This clonotype was counted ten times or more. V gene TRBV6-4 combines with J gene TRBJ2-1; TRBD2 agrees at 7 bases. This CDR3 spans 16 amino acids. Trimming removed 5 bases from V and 6 bases from J; junction bases left unmatched: 13. Germline V CDR1 and CDR2: MRHNA, SNTAGT. CDR3 DNA sequence: TGTGCCAGCAGTCCCCTGGGGCGGGGGATAGGCAATGAGCAGTTCTTC. Protein: CASSPLGRGIGNEQFF.